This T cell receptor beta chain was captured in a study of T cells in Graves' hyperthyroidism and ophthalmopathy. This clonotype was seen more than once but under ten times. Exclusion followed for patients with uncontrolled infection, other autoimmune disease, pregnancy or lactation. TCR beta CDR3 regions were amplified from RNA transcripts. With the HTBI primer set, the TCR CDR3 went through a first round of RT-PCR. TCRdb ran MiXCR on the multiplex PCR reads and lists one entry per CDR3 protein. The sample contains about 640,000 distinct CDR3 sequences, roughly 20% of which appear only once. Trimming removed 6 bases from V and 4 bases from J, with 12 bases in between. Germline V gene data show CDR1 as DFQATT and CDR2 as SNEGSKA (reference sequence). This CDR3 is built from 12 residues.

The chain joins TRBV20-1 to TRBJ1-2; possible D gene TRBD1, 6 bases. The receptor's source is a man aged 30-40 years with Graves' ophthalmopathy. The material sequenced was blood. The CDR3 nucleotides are TGCAGTGCGGATTCAGGGGCCTATGGCTACACCTTC. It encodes CSADSGAYGYTF.